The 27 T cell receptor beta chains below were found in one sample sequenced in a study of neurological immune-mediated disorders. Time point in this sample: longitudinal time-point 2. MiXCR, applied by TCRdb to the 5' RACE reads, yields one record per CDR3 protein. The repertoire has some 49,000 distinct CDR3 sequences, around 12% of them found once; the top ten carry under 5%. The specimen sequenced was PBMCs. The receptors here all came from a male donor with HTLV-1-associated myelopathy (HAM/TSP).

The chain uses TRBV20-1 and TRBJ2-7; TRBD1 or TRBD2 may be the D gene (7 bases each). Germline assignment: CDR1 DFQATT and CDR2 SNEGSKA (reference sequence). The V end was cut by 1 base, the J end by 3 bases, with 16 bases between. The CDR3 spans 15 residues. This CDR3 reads CSARAGQGEGYEQYF. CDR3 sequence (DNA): TGCAGTGCTAGAGCCGGCCAGGGGGAGGGCTACGAGCAGTACTTC.

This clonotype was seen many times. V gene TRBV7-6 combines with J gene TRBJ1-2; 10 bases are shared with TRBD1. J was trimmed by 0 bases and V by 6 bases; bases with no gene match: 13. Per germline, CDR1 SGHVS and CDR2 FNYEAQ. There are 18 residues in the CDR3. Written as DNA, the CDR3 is TGTGCCAGCAGGCTGGATGGGACAGGGGAAGAAGCTAACTATGGCTACACCTTC. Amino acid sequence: CASRLDGTGEEANYGYTF.

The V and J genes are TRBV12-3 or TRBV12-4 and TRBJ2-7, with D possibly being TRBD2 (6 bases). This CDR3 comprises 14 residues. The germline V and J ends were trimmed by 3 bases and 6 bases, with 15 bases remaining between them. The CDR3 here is CASSFRGLVSEQYF. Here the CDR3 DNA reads TGTGCCAGCAGTTTTCGGGGGTTGGTGTCCGAGCAGTACTTC.

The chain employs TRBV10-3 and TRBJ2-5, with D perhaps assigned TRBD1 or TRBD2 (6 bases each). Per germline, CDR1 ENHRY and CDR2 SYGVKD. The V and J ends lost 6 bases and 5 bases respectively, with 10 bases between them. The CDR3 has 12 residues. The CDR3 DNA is TGTGCCATCAGAGAAGGGGGGGAGACCCAGTACTTC. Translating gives CAIREGGETQYF.

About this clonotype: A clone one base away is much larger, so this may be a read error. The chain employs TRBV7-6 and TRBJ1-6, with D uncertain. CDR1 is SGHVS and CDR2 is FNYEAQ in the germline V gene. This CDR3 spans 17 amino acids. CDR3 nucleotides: TGTGTCAGCAGCCCCGTCTCTTCCTCCTCCTATAATTCACCCCTCCACTTT. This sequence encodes CVSSPVSSSSYNSPLHF.

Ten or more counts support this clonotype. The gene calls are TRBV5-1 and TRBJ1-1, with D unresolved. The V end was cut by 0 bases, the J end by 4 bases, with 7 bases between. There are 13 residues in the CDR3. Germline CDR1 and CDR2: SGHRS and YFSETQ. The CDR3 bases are TGCGCCAGCAGCTTGGTACCCGGCACTGAAGCTTTCTTT. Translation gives CASSLVPGTEAFF.

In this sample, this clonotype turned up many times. The CDR3 loop reads CSAIPRDSAYEQYF. The CDR3, as DNA: TGCAGTGCTATCCCTAGAGACAGTGCCTACGAGCAGTACTTC. The chain employs TRBV20-1 and TRBJ2-7; weak D call: TRBD1 (5 bases). Germline lookup yields CDR1 DFQATT and CDR2 SNEGSKA (reference sequence). The CDR3 spans 14 residues. Deletions cut 4 bases from V and 2 bases from J, with 15 bases between.

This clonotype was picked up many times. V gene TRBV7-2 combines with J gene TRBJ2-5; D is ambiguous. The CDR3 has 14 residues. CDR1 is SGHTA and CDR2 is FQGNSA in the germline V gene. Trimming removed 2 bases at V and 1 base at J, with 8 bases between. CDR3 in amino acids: CASSLSTVQETQYF. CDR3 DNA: TGTGCCAGCAGCTTATCTACAGTCCAAGAGACCCAGTACTTC. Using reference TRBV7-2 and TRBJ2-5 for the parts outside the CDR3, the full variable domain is GAGVSQSPSNKVTEKGKDVELRCDPISGHTALYWYRQSLGQGLEFLIYFQGNSAPDKSGLPSDRFSAERTGGSVSTLTIQRTQQEDSAVYLCASSLSTVQETQYFGPGTRLLVL.

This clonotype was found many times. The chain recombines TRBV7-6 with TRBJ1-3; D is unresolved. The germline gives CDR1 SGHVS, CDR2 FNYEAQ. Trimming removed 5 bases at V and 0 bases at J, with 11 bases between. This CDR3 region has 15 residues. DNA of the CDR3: TGTGCCAGCAGCGTAGGCTCAGGCTCTGGAAACACCATATATTTT. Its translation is CASSVGSGSGNTIYF. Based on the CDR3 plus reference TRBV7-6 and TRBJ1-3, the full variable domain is GAGVSQSPRYKVTKRGQDVALRCDPISGHVSLYWYRQALGQGPEFLTYFNYEAQQDKSGLPNDRFSAERPEGSISTLTIQRTEQRDSAMYRCASSVGSGSGNTIYFGEGSWLTVV.

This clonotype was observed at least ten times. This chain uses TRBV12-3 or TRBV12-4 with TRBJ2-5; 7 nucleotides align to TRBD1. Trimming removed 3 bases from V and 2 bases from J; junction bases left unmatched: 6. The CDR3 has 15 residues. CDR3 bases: TGTGCCAGCAGTTTGTTACGGGACAGACAAGAGACCCAGTACTTC. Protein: CASSLLRDRQETQYF.

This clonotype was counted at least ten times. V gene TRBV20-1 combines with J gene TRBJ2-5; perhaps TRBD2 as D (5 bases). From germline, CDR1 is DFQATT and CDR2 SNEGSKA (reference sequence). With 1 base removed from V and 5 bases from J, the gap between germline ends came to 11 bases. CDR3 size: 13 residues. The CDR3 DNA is TGCAGTGCTAGAGTAAGCGGCAGGGAGACCCAGTACTTC. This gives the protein CSARVSGRETQYF.

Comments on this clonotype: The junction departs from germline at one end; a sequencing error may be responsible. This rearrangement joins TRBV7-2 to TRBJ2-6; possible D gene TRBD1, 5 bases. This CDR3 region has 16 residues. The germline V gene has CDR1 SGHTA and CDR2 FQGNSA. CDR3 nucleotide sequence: TGTGCCGAGGAGACAGAAGACAACTCTGGAGCCAACGACCTGACTTTC. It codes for CAEETEDNSGANDLTF. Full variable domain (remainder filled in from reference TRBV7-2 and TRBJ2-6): GAGVSQSPSNKVTEKGKDVELRCDPISGHTALYWYRQSLGQGLEFLIYFQGNSAPDKSGLPSDRFSAERTGGSVSTLTIQRTQQEDSAVYLCAEETEDNSGANDLTFGAGSRLTVL.

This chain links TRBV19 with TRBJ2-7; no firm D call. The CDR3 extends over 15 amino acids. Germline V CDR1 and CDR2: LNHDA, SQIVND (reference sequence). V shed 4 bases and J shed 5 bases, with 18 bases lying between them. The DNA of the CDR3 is TGTGCCAGTAGTAGTAGATCTTTAACGATCCACGAGCAGTACTTC. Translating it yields CASSSRSLTIHEQYF.

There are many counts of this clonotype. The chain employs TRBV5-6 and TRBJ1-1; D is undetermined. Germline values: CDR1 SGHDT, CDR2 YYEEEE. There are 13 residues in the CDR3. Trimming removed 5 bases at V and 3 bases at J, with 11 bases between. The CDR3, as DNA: TGTGCCAGCAGTGTTCCGGGTCACACTGAAGCTTTCTTT. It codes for CASSVPGHTEAFF.

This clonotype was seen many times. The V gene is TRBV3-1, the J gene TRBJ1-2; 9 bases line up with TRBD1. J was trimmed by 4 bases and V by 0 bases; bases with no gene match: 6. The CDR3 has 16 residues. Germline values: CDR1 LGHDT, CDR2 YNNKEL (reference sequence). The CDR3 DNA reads TGTGCCAGCAGCCAAGAGGAGGGACAGGGAAGCTATGGCTACACCTTC. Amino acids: CASSQEEGQGSYGYTF.

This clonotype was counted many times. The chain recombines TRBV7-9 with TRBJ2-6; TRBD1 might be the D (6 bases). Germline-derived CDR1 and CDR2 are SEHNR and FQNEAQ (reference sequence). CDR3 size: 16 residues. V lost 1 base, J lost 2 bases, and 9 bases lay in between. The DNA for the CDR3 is TGTGCCAGCAGCTTAGGTCCAGGGGCTGGGGCCAACGTCCTGACTTTC. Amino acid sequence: CASSLGPGAGANVLTF.

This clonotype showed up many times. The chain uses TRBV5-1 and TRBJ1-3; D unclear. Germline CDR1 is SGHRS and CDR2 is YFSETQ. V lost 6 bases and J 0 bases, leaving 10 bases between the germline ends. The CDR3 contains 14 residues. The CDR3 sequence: CASTASVSGNTIYF. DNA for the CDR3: TGCGCCAGCACCGCGTCGGTCTCTGGAAACACCATATATTTT.

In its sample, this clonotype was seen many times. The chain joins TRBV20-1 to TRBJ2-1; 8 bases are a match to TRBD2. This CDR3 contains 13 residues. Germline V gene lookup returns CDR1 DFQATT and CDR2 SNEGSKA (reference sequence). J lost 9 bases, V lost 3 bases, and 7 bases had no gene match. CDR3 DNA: TGCAGTGCTAGCCCGGGACTAGACCTTGAGCAGTTCTTC. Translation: CSASPGLDLEQFF.

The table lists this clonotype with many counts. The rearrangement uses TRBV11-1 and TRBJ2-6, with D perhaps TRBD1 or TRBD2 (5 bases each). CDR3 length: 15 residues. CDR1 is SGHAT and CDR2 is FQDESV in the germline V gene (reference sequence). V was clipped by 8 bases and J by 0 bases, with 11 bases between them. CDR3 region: CASGQGPSGANVLTF. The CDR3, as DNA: TGTGCCAGCGGTCAGGGACCCTCTGGGGCCAACGTCCTGACTTTC.

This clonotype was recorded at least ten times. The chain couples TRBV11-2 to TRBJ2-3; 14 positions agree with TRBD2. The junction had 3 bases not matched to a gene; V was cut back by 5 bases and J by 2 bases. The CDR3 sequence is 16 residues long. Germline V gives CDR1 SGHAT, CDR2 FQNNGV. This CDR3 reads CASSGLAGGNTDTQYF. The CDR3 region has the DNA TGTGCCAGCAGCGGACTAGCGGGGGGCAACACAGATACGCAGTATTTT. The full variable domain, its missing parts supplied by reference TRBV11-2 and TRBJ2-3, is EAGVAQSPRYKIIEKRQSVAFWCNPISGHATLYWYQQILGQGPKLLIQFQNNGVVDDSQLPKDRFSAERLKGVDSTLKIQPAKLEDSAVYLCASSGLAGGNTDTQYFGPGTRLTVL.

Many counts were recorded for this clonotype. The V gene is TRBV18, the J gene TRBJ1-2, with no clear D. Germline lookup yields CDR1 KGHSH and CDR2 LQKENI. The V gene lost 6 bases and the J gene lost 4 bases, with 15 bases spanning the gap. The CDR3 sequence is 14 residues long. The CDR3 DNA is TGTGCCAGCTCCCCTTTGGGAGAGCTCTATGGCTACACCTTC. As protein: CASSPLGELYGYTF.

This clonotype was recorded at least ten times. As DNA, the CDR3 is TGTGCCAGCAGCTTAAAGAGGGGGCCGGGGGCCAACGTCCTGACTTTC. Protein product: CASSLKRGPGANVLTF. The chain recombines TRBV7-2 with TRBJ2-6, with TRBD1 identical over 7 bases. From germline, CDR1 is SGHTA and CDR2 FQGNSA. J gave up 4 bases and V 2 bases, and 5 bases lay outside the gene matches. The CDR3 extends over 16 amino acids. The full variable domain, rest sourced from reference TRBV7-2 and TRBJ2-6, is GAGVSQSPSNKVTEKGKDVELRCDPISGHTALYWYRQSLGQGLEFLIYFQGNSAPDKSGLPSDRFSAERTGGSVSTLTIQRTQQEDSAVYLCASSLKRGPGANVLTFGAGSRLTVL.

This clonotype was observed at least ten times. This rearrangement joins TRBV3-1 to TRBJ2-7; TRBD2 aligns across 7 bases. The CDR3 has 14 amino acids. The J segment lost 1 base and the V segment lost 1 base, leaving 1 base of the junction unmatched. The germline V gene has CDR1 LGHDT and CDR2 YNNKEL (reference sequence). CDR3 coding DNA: TGTGCCAGCAGCCAAGCGCGGGGGTCCTACGAGCAGTACTTC. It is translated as CASSQARGSYEQYF.

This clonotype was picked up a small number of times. For the CDR3, the DNA is TGCAGTGCTAGTGCGGGACTACCGAACACAGATACGCAGTATTTT. It translates to CSASAGLPNTDTQYF. V is TRBV20-1 and J is TRBJ2-3; 7 bases align to TRBD2. J was trimmed by 2 bases and V by 3 bases; bases with no gene match: 8. Germline-derived CDR1 and CDR2 are DFQATT and SNEGSKA (reference sequence). This CDR3 is built from 15 residues.

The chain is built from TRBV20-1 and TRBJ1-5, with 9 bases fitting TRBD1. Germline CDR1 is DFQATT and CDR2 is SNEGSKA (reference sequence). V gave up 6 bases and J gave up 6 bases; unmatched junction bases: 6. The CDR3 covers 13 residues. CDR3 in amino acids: CSAFDRGSQPQHF. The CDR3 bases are TGCAGTGCGTTCGACAGGGGGAGTCAGCCCCAGCATTTT.

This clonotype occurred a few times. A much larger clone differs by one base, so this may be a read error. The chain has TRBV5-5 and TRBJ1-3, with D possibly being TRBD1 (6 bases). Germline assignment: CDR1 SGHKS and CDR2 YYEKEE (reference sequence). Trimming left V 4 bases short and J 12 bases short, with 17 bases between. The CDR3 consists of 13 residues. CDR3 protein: CASSPGSRDIIYF. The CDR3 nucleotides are TGTGCCAGCAGCCCGGGATCCAGGGACATCATATATTTT.

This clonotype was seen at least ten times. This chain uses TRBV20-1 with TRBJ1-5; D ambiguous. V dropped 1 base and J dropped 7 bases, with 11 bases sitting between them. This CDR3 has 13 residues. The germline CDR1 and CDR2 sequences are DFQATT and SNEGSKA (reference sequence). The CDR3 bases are TGCAGTGCTAGAGGGAGGTCTCGGCAGCCCCAGCATTTT. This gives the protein CSARGRSRQPQHF.